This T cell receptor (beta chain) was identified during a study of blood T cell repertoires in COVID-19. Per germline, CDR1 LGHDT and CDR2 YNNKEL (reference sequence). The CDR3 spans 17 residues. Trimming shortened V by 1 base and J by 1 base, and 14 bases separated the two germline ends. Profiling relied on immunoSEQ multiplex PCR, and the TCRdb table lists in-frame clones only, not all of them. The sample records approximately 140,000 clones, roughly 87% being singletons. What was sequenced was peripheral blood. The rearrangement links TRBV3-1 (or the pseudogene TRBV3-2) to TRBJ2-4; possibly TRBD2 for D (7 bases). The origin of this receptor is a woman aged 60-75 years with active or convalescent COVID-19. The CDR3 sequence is CASSQGGGAGAKNIQYF. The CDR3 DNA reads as TGTGCCAGCAGCCAAGGTGGGGGGGCTGGGGCCAAAAACATTCAGTACTTC.